This T cell receptor beta chain was recorded in a study of cytomegalovirus exposure and HLA in healthy donors. Across the whole study: Roughly 80 million unique TCRs from HLA-typed donors made up an early data release.

It was with 60 Vbeta and 13 Jbeta primers that the PCR ran. Sequencing used immunoSEQ multiplex PCR; TCRdb keeps in-frame clones, though not all of them. Its listing shows 150,000 to 200,000 clones. As to this clone: Antigen specificity is unknown.

Study results and limitations: Roughly uniform sequencing depth across donors was assumed, possibly incorrectly. Approximately 160 TCR beta chains were listed as cytomegalovirus-associated.

Sequencing was carried out using PBMCs. The TCR originated in a woman in her sixties in good health and CMV-seronegative.

The CDR3 spells CASSQGSTSYNEQFF. CDR3 sequence (DNA): TGCGCCAGCAGCCAAGGGAGTACCTCCTACAATGAGCAGTTCTTC. V is TRBV4-1 and J is TRBJ2-1; D call uncertain. The germline V and J ends were trimmed by 1 base and 0 bases, with 7 bases remaining between them. The CDR3 is 15 amino acids. Germline V gives CDR1 MGHRA, CDR2 YSYEKL.